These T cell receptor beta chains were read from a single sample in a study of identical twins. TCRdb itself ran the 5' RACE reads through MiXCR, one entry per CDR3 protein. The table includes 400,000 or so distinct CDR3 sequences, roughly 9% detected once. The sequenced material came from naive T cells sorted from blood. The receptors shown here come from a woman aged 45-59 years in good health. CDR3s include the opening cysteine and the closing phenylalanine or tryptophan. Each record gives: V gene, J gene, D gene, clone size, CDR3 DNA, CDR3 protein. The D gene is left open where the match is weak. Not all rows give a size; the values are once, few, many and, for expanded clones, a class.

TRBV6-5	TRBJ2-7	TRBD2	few	TGTGCCAGCAGTTACTCGACTAGCAACTACGAGCAGTACTTC	CASSYSTSNYEQYF
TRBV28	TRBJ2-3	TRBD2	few	TGTGCCAGCAGTTCCTACGGGACTAGCGCGACAGATACGCAGTATTTT	CASSSYGTSATDTQYF
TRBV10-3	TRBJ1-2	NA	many	TGTGCCATCAGTCCTTCTACAGGGAACTATGGCTACACCTTC	CAISPSTGNYGYTF
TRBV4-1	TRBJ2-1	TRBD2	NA	TGCGCCAGCAGCCAAGCCTTCAGGACTAGCAGCTACAATGAGCAGTTCTTC	CASSQAFRTSSYNEQFF
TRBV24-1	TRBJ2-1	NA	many	TGTGCCACCAGTGCCAGCTCCTACAATGAGCAGTTCTTC	CATSASSYNEQFF
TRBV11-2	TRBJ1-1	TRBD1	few	TGTGCCAGCAGCTTACCTACAGGGGTAGGCGCTTTCTTT	CASSLPTGVGAFF
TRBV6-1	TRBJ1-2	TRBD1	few	TGTGCCAGCAGTTACCGGGACAGCAACTATGGCTACACCTTC	CASSYRDSNYGYTF
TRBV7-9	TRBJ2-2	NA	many	TGTGCCAGCAGCTTAGGGCTAACCGGGGCCAACACCGGGGAGCTGTTTTTT	CASSLGLTGANTGELFF
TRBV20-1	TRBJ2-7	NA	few	TGCAGTGCTAACCCGCTACTAGGGGAGCAGTACTTC	CSANPLLGEQYF
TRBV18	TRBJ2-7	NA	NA	TGTGCCAGCTCTTTAGGGGTGTTAGTCGACGAGCAGTACTTC	CASSLGVLVDEQYF
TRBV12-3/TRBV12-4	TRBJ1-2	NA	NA	TGTGCCAGCACCTCTGGACGGGGACGCTTTGGCTACACCTTC	CASTSGRGRFGYTF
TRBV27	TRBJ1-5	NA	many	TGTGCCAGCAGCCGGGACGGAATTCAGCCCCAGCATTTT	CASSRDGIQPQHF
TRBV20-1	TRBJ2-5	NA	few	TGCAGTGCTCCACGAGCGGGTTTAGAGACCCAGTACTTC	CSAPRAGLETQYF
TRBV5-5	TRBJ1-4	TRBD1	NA	TGTGCCAGCAGCCTCTGGACAGGGGGAGGCGAAAAACTGTTTTTT	CASSLWTGGGEKLFF
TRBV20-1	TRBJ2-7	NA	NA	TGCAGTGCGACGGCCGACAGGTTCTCCTACGAGCAGTACTTC	CSATADRFSYEQYF
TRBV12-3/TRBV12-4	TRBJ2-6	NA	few	TGTGCCAGCAAGTTCTCTGGGGCCAACGTCCTGACTTTC	CASKFSGANVLTF
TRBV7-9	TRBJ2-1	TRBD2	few	TGTGCCAGCAGCTTAGTGTTGGCTAGCGGCACCTTGGGGAATGAGCAGTTCTTC	CASSLVLASGTLGNEQFF
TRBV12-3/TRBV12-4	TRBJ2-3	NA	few	TGTGCCAGCAGTATTACACTGAATAAAGGGGCAGATACGCAGTATTTT	CASSITLNKGADTQYF
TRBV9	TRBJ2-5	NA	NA	TGTGCCAGCAGCCAGACGAACCAAAGAGAGACCCAGTACTTC	CASSQTNQRETQYF
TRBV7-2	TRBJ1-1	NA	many	TGTGCCAGCAGCTTCATCACTGAAGCTTTCTTT	CASSFITEAFF
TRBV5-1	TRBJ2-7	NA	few	TGCGCCAGCAGCTTGGTGCCAGAGAGCTACGAGCAGTACTTC	CASSLVPESYEQYF
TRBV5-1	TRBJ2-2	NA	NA	TGCGCCAGCAGCTTGGGGGAAGGGACTTACCCCGGGGAGCTGTTTTTT	CASSLGEGTYPGELFF
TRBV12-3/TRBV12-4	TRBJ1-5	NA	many	TGTGCCAGCACCCAGGGACCGAGCAATCAGCCCCAGCATTTT	CASTQGPSNQPQHF
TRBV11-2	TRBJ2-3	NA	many	TGTGCCAGCAGCTTGACCTCAGATACGCAGTATTTT	CASSLTSDTQYF
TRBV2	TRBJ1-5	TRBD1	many	TGTGCCAGTCTCGGACAGGGGGCTCAGCCCCAGCATTTT	CASLGQGAQPQHF